Listed below are T cell receptor beta chains from one sample, sequenced in a study of blood T cells in healthy people across ages. One entry per CDR3 protein, called by TCRdb with MiXCR from the 5' RACE reads. The sample contains 1.5 million to 2 million distinct CDR3 sequences, 30% to 40% of which appear only once. Sample: blood. Receptors were obtained from a human donor in good health. The CDR3 runs from the conserved cysteine through the conserved F or W. A D gene is named only where the DNA matches it firmly. The listing skips clone size in some rows; elsewhere it reads once, few, many or a size class.

>TRBV4-2|TRBJ1-2|NA|TRBD1
CASSPGTAKGGYTF
TGTGCCAGCAGCCCCGGGACAGCCAAAGGAGGCTACACCTTC
>TRBV7-3|TRBJ1-2|few|NA
CASSLNGGGRYGYTF
TGTGCCAGCAGCTTAAATGGGGGGGGACGTTATGGCTACACCTTC
>TRBV7-6|TRBJ1-1|few|NA
CASSLAGGGEAFF
TGTGCCAGCAGCTTAGCGGGCGGGGGTGAAGCTTTCTTT
>TRBV4-1|TRBJ1-2|once|TRBD1
CASSQFTGGNYGYTF
TGCGCCAGCAGCCAATTCACAGGGGGCAACTATGGCTACACCTTC
>TRBV27|TRBJ1-2|NA|TRBD1
CACRGDGYTF
TGTGCCTGCAGGGGGGATGGCTACACCTTC
>TRBV12-3/TRBV12-4|TRBJ1-1|NA|TRBD1
CASSAPDRGVNTEAFF
TGTGCCAGCAGTGCCCCCGACAGGGGGGTGAACACTGAAGCTTTCTTT
>TRBV2|TRBJ2-1|NA|TRBD2
CASTLVGGSSYNEQFF
TGTGCCAGCACCCTCGTCGGGGGGAGCTCCTACAATGAGCAGTTCTTC
>TRBV11-1|TRBJ1-1|once|NA
CASTRSGVEAFF
TGTGCCAGCACTAGATCAGGGGTTGAAGCTTTCTTT
>TRBV6-5|TRBJ1-4|NA|NA
CASSYPKPGPGNEKLFF
TGTGCCAGCAGTTACCCGAAACCGGGACCGGGGAATGAAAAACTGTTTTTT
>TRBV4-1|TRBJ1-2|few|TRBD1
CASSQETGGFNGYTF
TGCGCCAGCAGCCAAGAGACAGGGGGATTTAATGGCTACACCTTC
>TRBV11-2|TRBJ2-2|few|TRBD1
CASSSTGAGELFF
TGTGCCAGCAGCTCCACAGGGGCCGGGGAGCTGTTTTTT
>TRBV27|TRBJ2-1|NA|NA
CASSSLLRSSYNEQFF
TGTGCCAGCAGTTCACTCCTTAGAAGCTCCTACAATGAGCAGTTCTTC
>TRBV2|TRBJ2-3|NA|NA
CASIGEDTDTQYF
TGTGCCAGCATTGGGGAGGACACAGATACGCAGTATTTT
>TRBV29-1|TRBJ2-1|few|TRBD2
CSSPKPSGGLNEQFF
TGCAGCTCCCCAAAGCCAAGCGGGGGCCTAAATGAGCAGTTCTTC
>TRBV5-6|TRBJ2-1|NA|NA
CASSLDPLSYNEQFF
TGTGCCAGCAGCTTGGATCCGCTCTCCTACAATGAGCAGTTCTTC
>TRBV5-1|TRBJ1-5|few|TRBD1
CASSQTTGEESQHF
TGCGCCAGCAGCCAGACTACAGGGGAGGAATCCCAGCATTTT
>TRBV2|TRBJ1-5|NA|NA
CASNLLNQPQHF
TGTGCCAGCAACCTTCTGAATCAGCCCCAGCATTTT
>TRBV29-1|TRBJ2-3|NA|NA
CSVEGHGTDTQYF
TGCAGCGTTGAGGGACACGGCACAGATACGCAGTATTTT
>TRBV4-3|TRBJ1-2|NA|TRBD1
CASSQGSQGVYGYTF
TGCGCCAGCAGCCAAGGGAGTCAGGGGGTATATGGCTACACCTTC
>TRBV12-5|TRBJ1-2|NA|TRBD1
CASGLVFLMDRRYGYTF
TGTGCTAGTGGTTTGGTATTTCTGATGGACAGGCGCTATGGCTACACCTTC
>TRBV29-1|TRBJ1-1|few|NA
CSVSVGTEAFF
TGCAGCGTTAGCGTTGGCACTGAAGCTTTCTTT
>TRBV3-1|TRBJ2-7|NA|NA
CASSPGLMAYEQYF
TGTGCCAGCAGCCCAGGACTTATGGCCTACGAGCAGTACTTC
>TRBV4-2|TRBJ2-7|NA|NA
CASSQDESRGSYEQYF
TGTGCCAGCAGCCAAGACGAATCGAGGGGCTCCTACGAGCAGTACTTC
>TRBV6-1|TRBJ1-2|few|NA
CASSEYGGLGARGYTF
TGTGCCAGCAGTGAATATGGTGGTCTGGGGGCGAGAGGCTACACCTTC
>TRBV6-2/TRBV6-3|TRBJ2-1|NA|NA
CASNTKTRGSSYNEQFF
TGTGCCAGCAACACCAAGACACGAGGGAGCTCCTACAATGAGCAGTTCTTC
>TRBV24-1|TRBJ2-7|NA|TRBD1
CATSGPGQGIYEQYF
TGTGCCACCAGTGGACCGGGACAGGGGATCTACGAGCAGTACTTC
>TRBV7-2|TRBJ2-5|NA|TRBD2
CASSLDRLTSGLETQYF
TGTGCCAGCAGCTTAGATCGGTTGACTAGCGGACTAGAGACCCAGTACTTC
>TRBV20-1|TRBJ2-7|NA|NA
CSARSARLKEQYF
TGCAGTGCTAGAAGCGCCAGGCTTAAGGAGCAGTACTTC
>TRBV4-1|TRBJ2-7|few|TRBD2
CASRRVAGNTYEQYF
TGCGCCAGCAGGCGCGTAGCGGGGAACACCTACGAGCAGTACTTC
>TRBV14|TRBJ2-1|NA|NA
CASSQASGTNEQFF
TGTGCCAGCAGCCAAGCCTCGGGTACTAATGAGCAGTTCTTC
>TRBV20-1|TRBJ1-1|NA|NA
CSARVPLAGDTEAFF
TGCAGTGCTAGAGTTCCCCTGGCAGGGGATACTGAAGCTTTCTTT
>TRBV5-5|TRBJ1-6|NA|NA
CASSLVSQMDSPLHF
TGTGCCAGCAGCTTGGTATCGCAGATGGATTCACCCCTCCACTTT
>TRBV15|TRBJ2-1|NA|TRBD2
CATSRDRAGATGEQFF
TGTGCCACCAGCAGAGATAGAGCGGGGGCCACAGGTGAGCAGTTCTTC
>TRBV6-1|TRBJ2-2|few|NA
CASSALGTGELFF
TGTGCCAGCAGTGCACTTGGGACCGGGGAGCTGTTTTTT
>TRBV28|TRBJ1-2|few|NA
CASSVDYGYTF
TGTGCCAGCAGCGTTGACTATGGCTACACCTTC
>TRBV4-1|TRBJ2-7|NA|TRBD1
CASGLRDRGAYEQYF
TGCGCCAGCGGCCTTCGGGACAGGGGAGCCTACGAGCAGTACTTC
>TRBV7-2|TRBJ1-2|NA|NA
CASSLERAGGYTF
TGTGCCAGCAGCTTAGAGAGGGCCGGAGGCTACACCTTC
>TRBV20-1|TRBJ2-5|NA|TRBD2
CSANSGGIETQYF
TGCAGTGCCAATAGCGGGGGGATAGAGACCCAGTACTTC
>TRBV20-1|TRBJ2-1|NA|TRBD2
CSARGRLAENYNEQFF
TGCAGTGCTAGAGGTAGGCTAGCGGAGAACTACAATGAGCAGTTCTTC
>TRBV6-2/TRBV6-3|TRBJ2-7|few|NA
CASSYSRQRITYEQYF
TGTGCCAGCAGTTACTCGCGACAGCGGATAACCTACGAGCAGTACTTC
>TRBV12-3/TRBV12-4|TRBJ1-6|NA|NA
CASSFQGVSSPLHF
TGTGCCAGCAGTTTTCAGGGTGTGAGTTCACCCCTCCACTTT
>TRBV4-3|TRBJ1-6|once|TRBD1
CASSHHPGQGVPSSYNSPLHF
TGCGCCAGCAGCCATCATCCGGGACAGGGGGTCCCAAGCTCCTATAATTCACCCCTCCACTTT
>TRBV5-6|TRBJ2-1|NA|NA
CASSLIGGRNNEQFF
TGTGCCAGCAGCTTGATTGGGGGCCGGAACAATGAGCAGTTCTTC
>TRBV9|TRBJ1-1|few|NA
CASSVGPGMNTEAFF
TGTGCCAGCAGCGTAGGTCCAGGCATGAACACTGAAGCTTTCTTT
>TRBV7-8|TRBJ2-1|few|TRBD2
CASSLELAGLNNEQFF
TGTGCCAGCAGCTTAGAGTTAGCGGGGCTCAACAATGAGCAGTTCTTC
>TRBV4-2|TRBJ1-1|few|NA
CASSRILTGNAGEAFF
TGTGCCAGCAGCCGAATTCTTACAGGGAATGCAGGTGAAGCTTTCTTT
>TRBV15|TRBJ1-1|NA|NA
CATRNRDREGDTEAFF
TGTGCCACCAGAAACAGAGATCGGGAGGGGGACACTGAAGCTTTCTTT
>TRBV12-3/TRBV12-4|TRBJ1-1|NA|NA
CASSFSQGSTEAFF
TGTGCCAGCAGTTTTTCTCAGGGTAGCACTGAAGCTTTCTTT
>TRBV10-3|TRBJ1-5|NA|TRBD1
CAISESRQGGNQPQHF
TGTGCCATCAGTGAGTCGAGACAGGGAGGCAATCAGCCCCAGCATTTT
>TRBV4-3|TRBJ2-1|NA|TRBD2
CASSQEIAGGPGSYNEQFF
TGCGCCAGCAGCCAAGAAATAGCGGGGGGGCCGGGCTCCTACAATGAGCAGTTCTTC
>TRBV29-1|TRBJ2-7|few|TRBD1
CSVGGQGPAREQYF
TGCAGCGTTGGGGGACAGGGGCCAGCGCGGGAGCAGTACTTC
>TRBV7-2|TRBJ2-3|few|TRBD2
CASRTSGGPTDTQYF
TGTGCCAGCCGGACTAGCGGGGGGCCAACAGATACGCAGTATTTT
>TRBV2|TRBJ1-5|NA|TRBD1
CASNERDRGPLGNQPRHF
TGTGCCAGCAACGAACGGGACAGGGGGCCATTAGGAAATCAGCCCCGGCATTTT
>TRBV7-8|TRBJ2-1|NA|NA
CASSPAGGVRYNEQFF
TGTGCCAGCAGCCCCGCCGGGGGAGTACGGTACAATGAGCAGTTCTTC
>TRBV6-2/TRBV6-3|TRBJ2-1|NA|TRBD2
CASGLAGGPGNEQFF
TGTGCCAGCGGACTAGCGGGGGGGCCCGGGAATGAGCAGTTCTTC
>TRBV28|TRBJ1-5|NA|NA
CASSFGQNRPQHF
TGTGCCAGCAGTTTCGGACAGAATCGGCCCCAGCATTTT
>TRBV3-1|TRBJ2-1|NA|TRBD2
CASSQVRGGAYNEQFF
TGTGCCAGCAGCCAAGTTCGCGGGGGGGCCTACAATGAGCAGTTCTTC
>TRBV29-1|TRBJ2-5|few|NA
CSVVGIEVETQYF
TGCAGCGTTGTCGGCATCGAGGTAGAGACCCAGTACTTC
>TRBV20-1|TRBJ2-7|once|TRBD2
CSALDPAGAYEQYF
TGCAGTGCTCTAGACCCAGCGGGGGCCTACGAGCAGTACTTC